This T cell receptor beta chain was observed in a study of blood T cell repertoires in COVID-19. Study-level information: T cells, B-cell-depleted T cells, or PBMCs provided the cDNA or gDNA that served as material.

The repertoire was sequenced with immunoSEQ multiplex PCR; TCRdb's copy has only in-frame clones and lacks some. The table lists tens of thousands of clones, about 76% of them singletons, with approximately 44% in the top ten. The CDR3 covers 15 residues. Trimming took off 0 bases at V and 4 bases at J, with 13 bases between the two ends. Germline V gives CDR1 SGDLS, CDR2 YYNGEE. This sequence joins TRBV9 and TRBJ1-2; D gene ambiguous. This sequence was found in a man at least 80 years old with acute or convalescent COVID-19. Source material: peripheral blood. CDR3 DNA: TGTGCCAGCAGCGTAGCTTCTAACAGTCTCTATGGCTACACCTTC. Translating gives CASSVASNSLYGYTF.